This T cell receptor (beta chain) came from a study of T cells in Graves' hyperthyroidism and ophthalmopathy. Across the whole study: Peripheral blood was obtained at initial diagnosis, preceding any treatment. Points from the study as a whole: Ophthalmopathy onset followed model prediction by a median approximately six months.

This clonotype showed up many times. Its antigen is as yet unknown. This CDR3 contains 14 residues. Germline CDR1 reads PRHDT; CDR2 reads FYEKMQ (reference sequence). Trimming at V came to 5 bases and at J to 7 bases, leaving 7 bases not matched to a gene. The cohort's ophthalmopathy patients, a group with duration under 3 months, had a Clinical Activity Score of at least 3 and a NOSPECS grade of at least 4. RNA transcripts yielded amplified TCR beta CDR3 regions. During a first-round RT-PCR of the TCR CDR3, the HTBI primer set was used. Each CDR3 protein gets one entry after TCRdb re-called the multiplex PCR reads with MiXCR. Of approximately 430,000 distinct CDR3 sequences in the sample, 14% to 15% are singletons; the top ten hold roughly an eighth.

Material for sequencing was blood. The V gene is TRBV13, the J gene TRBJ2-1; 8 bases align to TRBD2. The sequence was collected from a man between 18 and 35 years old with Graves' ophthalmopathy. The CDR3 loop reads CASSKGLASNEQFF. The DNA of the CDR3 is TGTGCCAGCAGCAAAGGACTAGCCTCAAATGAGCAGTTCTTC.